This passage covers 18 T cell receptor beta chains from one sample sequenced in a study of T cell responses to AZD1222 COVID-19 vaccine. TCRdb's table, derived via immunoSEQ multiplex PCR, lists solely in-frame clones and lacks some. The table has some 120,000 clones, approximately 90% seen once. The sample here was peripheral blood, taken on day 0 of AZD1222 vaccination. These receptors originate from an adult in good health.

Here the CDR3 reads CAISVQLGSPLHF. The CDR3 DNA reads TGTGCCATCAGTGTTCAGCTTGGTTCACCCCTCCACTTT. The rearrangement links TRBV10-3 to TRBJ1-6; D is unresolved. CDR1 is ENHRY, CDR2 SYGVKD, per germline. V lost 4 bases, J lost 9 bases, and 10 bases lay in between. The length of the CDR3 is 13 residues.

The rearrangement links TRBV10-2 to TRBJ1-4, with D possibly matching TRBD1 (6 bases). Deletions cut 0 bases from V and 7 bases from J, with 15 bases between. Germline CDR1 WSHSY, CDR2 SAAADI. This CDR3 comprises 16 residues. The CDR3: CASSESIGQGGEKLFF. The DNA of the CDR3 is TGCGCCAGCAGTGAGTCGATTGGACAAGGGGGTGAAAAACTGTTTTTT.

The chain recombines TRBV28 with TRBJ1-1; D gene ambiguous. Germline CDR1 is MDHEN and CDR2 is SYDVKM. CDR3 size: 13 residues. The V end lost 3 bases, the J end lost 0 bases, and 5 bases lay between the germline ends. CDR3 nucleotides: TGTGCCAGCAGTTTCAAATTGAACACTGAAGCTTTCTTT. This sequence encodes CASSFKLNTEAFF.

The chain couples TRBV6-5 to TRBJ1-4; TRBD1 matches at 7 bases. The CDR3 contains 15 residues. J lost 6 bases, V lost 5 bases, and 9 bases had no gene match. Germline V gene lookup returns CDR1 MNHEY and CDR2 SVGAGI. The CDR3 is CASSQTGKKDEKLFF. The CDR3 region has the DNA TGTGCCAGCAGTCAGACAGGGAAGAAGGATGAAAAACTGTTTTTT.

J is TRBJ2-1 and V is TRBV28; the D gene is possibly TRBD2 (6 bases). Trimming took off 6 bases at V and 8 bases at J, with 11 bases between the two ends. Germline lookup yields CDR1 MDHEN and CDR2 SYDVKM. CDR3 length equals 12 residues. CDR3 nucleotides: TGTGCCAGCAGCAACGGGGGACATGAGCAGTTCTTC. As protein: CASSNGGHEQFF.

This chain uses TRBV2 with TRBJ2-4, with 9 bases fitting TRBD1. The length of the CDR3 is 15 residues. The V segment lost 6 bases and the J segment 0 bases; nucleotides outside the gene matches: 3. Germline values: CDR1 SNHLY, CDR2 FYNNEI. The CDR3 bases are TGTGCCAGCAGAGGACAGGGGATAGCCAAAAACATTCAGTACTTC. This translates into CASRGQGIAKNIQYF.

The DNA for the CDR3 is TGTGCCAGTAGTCCCCGGGACAACTACGAGCAGTACTTC. It is translated as CASSPRDNYEQYF. The chain links TRBV19 to TRBJ2-7; D is possibly TRBD1 (6 bases). CDR1 is LNHDA and CDR2 is SQIVND in the germline V gene (reference sequence). V was trimmed by 5 bases and J by 3 bases, leaving 11 bases between them. This CDR3 region has 13 residues. The whole variable domain, filled in from reference TRBV19 and TRBJ2-7, reads DGGITQSPKYLFRKEGQNVTLSCEQNLNHDAMYWYRQDPGQGLRLIYYSQIVNDFQKGDIAEGYSVSREKKESFPLTVTSAQKNPTAFYLCASSPRDNYEQYFGPGTRLTVT.

This clone has only a few counts. The chain employs TRBV7-8 and TRBJ2-7; 7 positions match TRBD2. The CDR3 has 15 residues. Germline V gives CDR1 SGHVS, CDR2 FQNEAQ. With 1 base clipped from V and 2 bases from J, the junction kept 5 bases outside the gene matches. The CDR3 DNA is TGTGCCAGCAGCTTAGGCGTAGCGGGCCCCTACGAGCAGTACTTC. Translation: CASSLGVAGPYEQYF.

This chain joins TRBV6-4 and TRBJ2-3, with TRBD2 matching over 9 bases. Germline V gene lookup returns CDR1 MRHNA and CDR2 SNTAGT. The CDR3 contains 14 residues. The junction had 1 base not matched to a gene; V was cut back by 5 bases and J by 1 base. The CDR3 region is CASSSSGGTDTQYF. The CDR3 nucleotides read TGTGCCAGCAGTTCTAGCGGGGGCACAGATACGCAGTATTTT.

This chain links TRBV9 with TRBJ1-6; D is ambiguous. Deletions cut 4 bases from V and 0 bases from J, with 14 bases between. There are 17 residues in the CDR3. Germline CDR1 SGDLS, CDR2 YYNGEE. Here the CDR3 reads CASSTGRESSYNSPLHF. CDR3 DNA: TGTGCCAGCAGCACCGGGCGGGAGAGCTCCTATAATTCACCCCTCCACTTT.

The chain uses TRBV5-6 and TRBJ2-1, with TRBD1 matching over 9 bases. The germline V gene encodes CDR1 SGHDT and CDR2 YYEEEE. With 3 bases clipped from V and 3 bases from J, the junction kept 4 bases outside the gene matches. CDR3 length: 15 amino acids. CDR3 region: CASSSTGGVYNEQFF. The DNA for the CDR3 is TGTGCCAGCAGCTCGACAGGGGGAGTCTACAATGAGCAGTTCTTC.

The chain carries TRBV18 and TRBJ2-5, with 9 bases aligning to TRBD1. The germline V gene encodes CDR1 KGHSH and CDR2 LQKENI. CDR3 length: 16 amino acids. V dropped 2 bases and J dropped 4; count of bases not matched to a gene: 8. CDR3 sequence reads: CASSPILGQGSETQYF. The CDR3 nucleotides read TGTGCCAGCTCACCAATACTTGGACAGGGGTCAGAGACCCAGTACTTC.

The chain is built from TRBV4-2 and TRBJ2-5, with D perhaps TRBD1 or TRBD2 (5 bases each). In germline, CDR1 is LGHNA, CDR2 YNFKEQ. The length of the CDR3 is 15 residues. V gave up 4 bases and J gave up 3 bases, with 15 bases separating them. CDR3 amino acids: CASSRLGTEKETQYF. CDR3 sequence (DNA): TGTGCCAGCAGCCGATTGGGGACGGAGAAAGAGACCCAGTACTTC.

The CDR3 coding sequence is TGCGCCAGCAGCTTGGCTACGGTCGGGTCTTATGAAGCTTTCTTT. It encodes CASSLATVGSYEAFF. This chain joins TRBV5-1 and TRBJ1-1; D ambiguous. V was cut by 0 bases and J by 7 bases, with 16 bases left in between. Germline assignment: CDR1 SGHRS and CDR2 YFSETQ. The CDR3 spans 15 residues.

The chain employs TRBV6-5 and TRBJ2-2; no reliable D call. Trimming took 2 bases from V and 2 from J, leaving 6 bases between them. The V gene's germline CDR1 is MNHEY and CDR2 SVGAGI. CDR3 length: 14 residues. CDR3 sequence reads: CASSYRVNTGELFF. The CDR3 DNA sequence: TGTGCCAGCAGTTACAGGGTTAACACCGGGGAGCTGTTTTTT.

The chain uses TRBV5-8 and TRBJ1-2; TRBD1 matches at 11 bases. Trimming removed 3 bases from V and 4 bases from J; junction bases left unmatched: 11. Germline V gene lookup returns CDR1 SGHTS and CDR2 YDEGEE. This CDR3 spans 17 amino acids. The CDR3 nucleotides are TGTGCCAGCAGCTCGGGACAGGGGGTAGCTTCGGCCTATGGCTACACCTTC. The encoded protein is CASSSGQGVASAYGYTF.

The chain links TRBV6-2 or TRBV6-3 to TRBJ1-5; D remains ambiguous. The CDR3 has 16 residues. Germline CDR1 is MNHEY and CDR2 is SVGEGT. Trimming stripped 4 bases from V and 3 bases from J, with 16 bases between. The CDR3 here is CASSSRLGRINQPQHF. The CDR3 nucleotides read TGTGCCAGCAGTTCTCGACTAGGACGGATCAATCAGCCCCAGCATTTT.

V usage is TRBV5-1 and J usage is TRBJ1-6, with no clear D. Trimming took 0 bases from V and 3 from J, leaving 10 bases between them. This CDR3 contains 16 residues. CDR1 is SGHRS, CDR2 YFSETQ, per germline. The CDR3 sequence: CASSLETLDYNSPLHF. CDR3 DNA sequence: TGCGCCAGCAGCTTGGAGACACTGGACTATAATTCACCCCTCCACTTT. The full variable domain, rest sourced from reference TRBV5-1 and TRBJ1-6, is KAGVTQTPRYLIKTRGQQVTLSCSPISGHRSVSWYQQTPGQGLQFLFEYFSETQRNKGNFPGRFSGRQFSNSRSEMNVSTLELGDSALYLCASSLETLDYNSPLHFGNGTRLTVT.